This TCR beta chain was obtained from a study of cytomegalovirus exposure and HLA in healthy donors. Overall study results and limits: A later analysis found most CMV-associated TCR beta chains apparently HLA-restricted. Most of the TCR beta V segments (in an earlier analysis) were productive either about 87% or about 30% of the time.

Trimming cost V 8 bases and J 8 bases; bases outside gene matches: 2. The CDR3 has 11 amino acids. The V gene's germline CDR1 is MNHEY and CDR2 SVGAGI. To note about this clone: Its specificity is unknown.

Researchers ran the PCR with 60 Vbeta and 13 Jbeta primers. TCRdb's table, derived via immunoSEQ multiplex PCR, lists solely in-frame clones and lacks some. The repertoire holds more than 110,000 clones, roughly 80% seen once, with over 6.5% in the top ten. The sample comprised PBMCs. The chain is built from TRBV6-5 and TRBJ1-4, with 7 bases identical to TRBD1. This TCR was recovered from a middle-aged man in good health and CMV-seropositive. DNA for the CDR3: TGTGCCAGCCGGACAGGAGAAAAACTGTTTTTT. As protein: CASRTGEKLFF.